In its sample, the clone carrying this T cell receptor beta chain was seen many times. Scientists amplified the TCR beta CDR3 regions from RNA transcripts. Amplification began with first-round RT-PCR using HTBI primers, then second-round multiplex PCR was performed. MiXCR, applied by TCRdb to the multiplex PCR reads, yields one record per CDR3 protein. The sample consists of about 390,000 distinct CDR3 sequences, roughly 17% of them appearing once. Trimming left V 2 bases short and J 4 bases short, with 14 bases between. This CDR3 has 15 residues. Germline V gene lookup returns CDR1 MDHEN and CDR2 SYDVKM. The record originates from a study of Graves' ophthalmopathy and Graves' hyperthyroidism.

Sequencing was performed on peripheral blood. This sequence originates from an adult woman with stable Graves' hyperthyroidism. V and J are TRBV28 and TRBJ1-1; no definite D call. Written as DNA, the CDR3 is TGTGCCAGCAGTTTACCTCGCGGATGGGGCACTGAAGCTTTCTTT. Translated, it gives CASSLPRGWGTEAFF.